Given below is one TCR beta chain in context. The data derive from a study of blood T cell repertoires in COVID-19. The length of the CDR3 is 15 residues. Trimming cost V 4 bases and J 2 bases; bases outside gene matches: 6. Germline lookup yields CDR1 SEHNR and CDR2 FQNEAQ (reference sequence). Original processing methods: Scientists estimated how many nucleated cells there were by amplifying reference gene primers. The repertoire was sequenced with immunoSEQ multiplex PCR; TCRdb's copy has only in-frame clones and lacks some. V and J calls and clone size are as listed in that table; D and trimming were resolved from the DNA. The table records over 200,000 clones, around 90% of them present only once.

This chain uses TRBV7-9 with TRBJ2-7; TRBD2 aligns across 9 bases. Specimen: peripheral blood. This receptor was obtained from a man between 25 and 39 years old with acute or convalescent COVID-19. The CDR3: CASSSLAGVAYEQYF. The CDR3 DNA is TGTGCCAGCAGCTCCTTAGCGGGGGTGGCCTACGAGCAGTACTTC.